Listed here are 19 T cell receptor beta chains from one sample, sequenced in a study of response to subunit inactivated influenza vaccine. TCRdb fed the RT-PCR reads into MiXCR, producing one record per CDR3 protein. The sample includes 600,000 to 700,000 distinct CDR3 sequences, around 15% of them seen just once. The sequences come from PBMCs from blood, collected roughly 15 days before vaccination. These receptors originate from a man aged 45-65 years who received an inactivated influenza vaccine.

V and J are TRBV28 and TRBJ2-5; either TRBD1 or TRBD2 may fit D (6 bases each). This CDR3 contains 15 residues. Germline CDR1 is MDHEN and CDR2 is SYDVKM. The V end lost 4 bases, the J end lost 4 bases, and 16 bases lay between the germline ends. CDR3 coding DNA: TGTGCCAGCAGTTATGGGGGGCGTTTGGTAGAGACCCAGTACTTC. It encodes CASSYGGRLVETQYF.

This chain links TRBV19 with TRBJ1-1; 8 bases are shared with TRBD1. Losses at the gene ends were 4 bases for V and 5 bases for J; bases not matched to a gene: 9. Germline V gene lookup returns CDR1 LNHDA and CDR2 SQIVND (reference sequence). This CDR3 is 15 amino acids long. The CDR3 sequence: CASSTTTGGRTEAFF. CDR3 bases: TGTGCCAGTAGTACTACCACAGGGGGTCGGACTGAAGCTTTCTTT.

The sample holds many counts of this clonotype. The J gene is TRBJ2-5, the V gene TRBV27; 8 positions agree with TRBD2. V lost 2 bases to trimming and J lost 5 bases; unmatched junction nucleotides: 7. Looked up from germline, CDR1 is MNHEY and CDR2 is SMNVEV (reference sequence). The CDR3 is 15 residues long. The CDR3 nucleotides read TGTGCCAGCAGTTTAGGGACGGGGGGGCGGGAGACCCAGTACTTC. Protein sequence: CASSLGTGGRETQYF.

This sequence joins TRBV5-1 and TRBJ1-2; D is ambiguous. Trimming pared 1 base from V and 0 bases from J, leaving 7 bases between. This CDR3 comprises 14 residues. Germline V gene lookup returns CDR1 SGHRS and CDR2 YFSETQ. DNA for the CDR3: TGCGCCAGCAGCTTGTCAGAAGCTAACTATGGCTACACCTTC. Translating it yields CASSLSEANYGYTF.

The V call is TRBV6-4, the J call TRBJ2-1; 7 bases map to TRBD1. The germline CDR1 and CDR2 sequences are MRHNA and SNTAGT. Trimming took 6 bases from V and 6 from J; bases not matched to a gene: 5. The CDR3 is 13 amino acids. CDR3 sequence reads: CASSRQGGNEQFF. The CDR3 nucleotides are TGTGCCAGCAGCCGACAGGGTGGCAATGAGCAGTTCTTC.

This clonotype was seen only a few times. The DNA of the CDR3 is TGTGCCAGCAGCTTAACGTACTCCTACGAGCAGTACTTC. It translates to CASSLTYSYEQYF. The rearrangement links TRBV5-6 to TRBJ2-7; D uncertain. Germline V gene sequence: CDR1 SGHDT, CDR2 YYEEEE. Trimming took off 2 bases at V and 0 bases at J, with 6 bases between the two ends. The length of the CDR3 is 13 residues.

This rearrangement joins TRBV4-3 to TRBJ2-3; TRBD1 agrees at 7 bases. The CDR3 spans 15 residues. V dropped 0 bases and J dropped 6; count of bases not matched to a gene: 6. From germline, CDR1 is LGHNA and CDR2 YSLEER. The CDR3 here is CASSQEKTGRDTQYF. In DNA, the CDR3 is TGCGCCAGCAGCCAAGAAAAGACAGGGCGGGATACGCAGTATTTT.

The chain links TRBV21-1 to TRBJ1-1; the table's D call, TRBD1, was not checked against the DNA. TRBV21-1 is deemed a pseudogene. The CDR3 has 17 residues. CDR3 protein: CASSKFQGGNGNTEAFF. CDR3 coding DNA: TGTGCCAGCAGCAAATTTCAGGGGGGGAACGGGAACACTGAAGCTTTCTTT.

The chain is built from TRBV29-1 and TRBJ2-3; TRBD2 matches at 12 bases. Per the germline V gene, CDR1 is SQVTM and CDR2 is ANQGSEA. The CDR3 covers 14 residues. V was clipped by 6 bases and J by 6 bases; unmatched bases: 7. This CDR3 is CSVQTSGSADTQYF. The CDR3 region has the DNA TGCAGCGTCCAGACTAGCGGGAGCGCCGATACGCAGTATTTT.

In its sample, this clonotype was seen a few times. The chain joins TRBV9 to TRBJ1-3; D call uncertain. The CDR3 loop spans 14 amino acids. Germline V gives CDR1 SGDLS, CDR2 YYNGEE. Trimming removed 0 bases at V and 8 bases at J, with 12 bases between. CDR3 amino acids: CASSVGGGPDTIYF. CDR3 bases: TGTGCCAGCAGCGTAGGCGGAGGGCCGGACACCATATATTTT. Full variable domain (missing parts from reference TRBV9 and TRBJ1-3): DSGVTQTPKHLITATGQRVTLRCSPRSGDLSVYWYQQSLDQGLQFLIQYYNGEERAKGNILERFSAQQFPDLHSELNLSSLELGDSALYFCASSVGGGPDTIYFGEGSWLTVV.

This clonotype was seen more than once but under ten times. J is TRBJ2-6 and V is TRBV20-1, with a possible D match to TRBD1 (6 bases). V gave up 7 bases and J gave up 0 bases, with 13 bases separating them. The V gene's germline CDR1 is DFQATT and CDR2 SNEGSKA (reference sequence). The CDR3 has 15 amino acids. CDR3 DNA: TGCAGTGTGGGGGACACCTACTCTGGGGCCAACGTCCTGACTTTC. Translated: CSVGDTYSGANVLTF.

V is TRBV4-3 and J is TRBJ2-4; D is uncertain. Germline lookup yields CDR1 LGHNA and CDR2 YSLEER. V was clipped by 1 base and J by 4 bases, with 11 bases between them. The CDR3 extends over 15 amino acids. The CDR3 bases are TGCGCCAGCAGCCAAGGAGCCCAGCCTAAAAACATTCAGTACTTC. Its translation: CASSQGAQPKNIQYF.

There are a few counts of this clonotype. CDR3 region: CASKFSGNTIYF. The CDR3 DNA is TGTGCCAGCAAGTTCTCTGGAAACACCATATATTTT. This chain links TRBV2 with TRBJ1-3; D uncertain. Germline lookup yields CDR1 SNHLY and CDR2 FYNNEI. The V end was cut by 7 bases, the J end by 0 bases, with 4 bases between. The CDR3 is made up of 12 amino acids.

This clonotype was found once. V usage is TRBV7-2 and J usage is TRBJ2-5; possibly TRBD2 for D (7 bases). Germline V gene sequence: CDR1 SGHTA, CDR2 FQGNSA. V gave up 4 bases and J gave up 2 bases, with 17 bases separating them. The length of the CDR3 is 16 residues. The CDR3 sequence is CASSSEPGGAQETQYF. The CDR3 DNA reads TGTGCCAGCAGCTCCGAACCGGGGGGCGCTCAAGAGACCCAGTACTTC.

The chain links TRBV20-1 to TRBJ2-5; 7 bases are shared with TRBD2. Looked up from germline, CDR1 is DFQATT and CDR2 is SNEGSKA (reference sequence). The ends lost 6 bases at V and 2 bases at J; junction bases unmatched: 9. The CDR3 runs 14 residues. The CDR3 bases are TGCAGTGCGCAGGCGGGACTACCTCAAGAGACCCAGTACTTC. This sequence encodes CSAQAGLPQETQYF.

J is TRBJ1-6 and V is TRBV18; the D is unclear. V was clipped by 4 bases and J by 7 bases, with 5 bases between them. Germline CDR1 reads KGHSH; CDR2 reads LQKENI. The CDR3 spans 12 residues. The CDR3 is CASSQPNSPLHF. Written as DNA, the CDR3 is TGTGCCAGCTCACAGCCCAATTCACCCCTCCACTTT.

This clonotype came up many times. The chain is built from TRBV10-3 and TRBJ1-5; D call uncertain. Germline CDR1 ENHRY, CDR2 SYGVKD. Trimming cost V 0 bases and J 0 bases, with 6 bases left between them. The CDR3 sequence is 15 residues long. CDR3 DNA sequence: TGTGCCATCAGTGAGTCTTTGGGTAGCAATCAGCCCCAGCATTTT. Its protein is CAISESLGSNQPQHF.

This clonotype was seen repeatedly, ten times or more. CDR3 amino acids: CASSLVGHSSYEQYF. In nucleotides, the CDR3 is TGCGCCAGCAGCTTGGTGGGACATAGCTCCTACGAGCAGTACTTC. The genes are TRBV5-1 and TRBJ2-7; D is possibly TRBD1 (6 bases). Germline CDR1 is SGHRS and CDR2 is YFSETQ. V gave up 0 bases and J gave up 0 bases, with 10 bases separating them. The CDR3 totals 15 residues.

The sample holds a few counts of this clonotype. V usage is TRBV12-3 or TRBV12-4 and J usage is TRBJ2-2, with 9 positions matching TRBD2. V lost 7 bases, J lost 6 bases, and 9 bases stayed unmatched. The CDR3 spans 15 residues. The CDR3, as DNA: TGTGCCAGCACATCGGGACTAGCCTATCCCGGGGAGCTGTTTTTT. This sequence encodes CASTSGLAYPGELFF.